This entry lists 14 T cell receptor beta chains sequenced from one sample in a study of blood T cell repertoires in COVID-19. TCRdb's copy holds only in-frame clones and misses some; the assay was immunoSEQ multiplex PCR. The table lists roughly 260,000 clones, 86% of them singletons, with around 9.1% in the top ten. The sequencing sample was made of peripheral blood. The receptors stem from a man aged 40-49 years who had recovered from COVID-19.

The rearrangement uses TRBV19 and TRBJ1-1; TRBD1 matches at 7 bases. V lost 4 bases to trimming and J lost 1 base; unmatched junction nucleotides: 3. In germline, CDR1 is LNHDA, CDR2 SQIVND (reference sequence). The CDR3 spans 14 residues. The CDR3: CASSTWTGNTEAFF. The CDR3, as DNA: TGTGCCAGTAGTACATGGACAGGGAACACTGAAGCTTTCTTT.

This chain joins TRBV6-5 and TRBJ1-2; TRBD1 agrees at 9 bases. Germline CDR1 MNHEY, CDR2 SVGAGI. The J segment lost 7 bases and the V segment lost 3 bases, leaving 6 bases of the junction unmatched. This CDR3 has 14 amino acids. The CDR3 coding sequence is TGTGCCAGCAGTTATGGACAGGGGTTGGCTGGCTACACCTTC. As protein: CASSYGQGLAGYTF.

This clone appeared once. J is TRBJ1-1 and V is TRBV7-6; D unresolved. Per the germline V gene, CDR1 is SGHVS and CDR2 is FNYEAQ. Trimming removed 2 bases from V and 1 base from J, with 5 bases in between. The CDR3 has 13 amino acids. This CDR3 reads CASSLSGNTEAFF. The CDR3 coding sequence is TGTGCCAGCAGCTTATCAGGGAACACTGAAGCTTTCTTT.

The chain carries TRBV6-5 and TRBJ2-7, with D uncertain. The CDR3 runs 16 residues. The V gene's germline CDR1 is MNHEY and CDR2 SVGAGI. V lost 2 bases, J lost 1 base, and 15 bases lay in between. The CDR3 protein is CASSYQVSTVSYEQYF. The CDR3 region has the DNA TGTGCCAGCAGTTACCAGGTCAGCACCGTGTCCTACGAGCAGTACTTC.

This sequence joins TRBV20-1 and TRBJ2-4, with a weak D call TRBD2 (6 bases). The germline V gene encodes CDR1 DFQATT and CDR2 SNEGSKA (reference sequence). The V end was cut by 3 bases, the J end by 0 bases, with 9 bases between. The CDR3 is 14 residues long. The CDR3 loop is CSASRGLAKNIQYF. CDR3 nucleotide sequence: TGCAGTGCTAGTCGGGGGTTAGCCAAAAACATTCAGTACTTC.

V is TRBV5-4 and J is TRBJ2-7; D uncertain. Germline V lookup: CDR1 SGHNT, CDR2 YYREEE (reference sequence). V dropped 2 bases and J dropped 6 bases, with 9 bases sitting between them. This CDR3 has 12 residues. The chain's CDR3 is CASSFSGSEQYF. The CDR3, as DNA: TGTGCCAGCAGCTTCAGTGGTTCCGAGCAGTACTTC.

V is TRBV27 and J is TRBJ2-7, with D possibly matching TRBD2 (5 bases). The CDR3 consists of 14 residues. The germline CDR1 and CDR2 sequences are MNHEY and SMNVEV (reference sequence). The V gene lost 5 bases and the J gene lost 6 bases, with 17 bases spanning the gap. The CDR3 is CASSQRPRSGEQYF. CDR3 sequence (DNA): TGTGCCAGCAGTCAGCGGCCCAGGTCGGGCGAGCAGTACTTC.

V is TRBV6-6 and J is TRBJ1-2; 10 bases agree with TRBD1. Unmatched junction bases numbered 4, after V lost 2 bases and J lost 7 bases. CDR1 is MNHNY and CDR2 is SVGAGI in the germline V gene (reference sequence). The CDR3 length is 14 residues. The CDR3 region has the DNA TGTGCCAGCAGTTACGACAGGGGGCGGCGTGGCTACACCTTC. Amino acid sequence: CASSYDRGRRGYTF.

This chain joins TRBV19 and TRBJ2-3; 7 nucleotides align to TRBD2. V lost 6 bases, J lost 3 bases, and 9 bases stayed unmatched. Germline loops: CDR1 LNHDA, CDR2 SQIVND (reference sequence). The CDR3 is 15 amino acids. Here the CDR3 reads CASRSGGSVTDTQYF. In DNA form, the CDR3 reads TGTGCCAGTAGATCGGGGGGTAGTGTAACAGATACGCAGTATTTT.

The chain uses TRBV7-2 and TRBJ1-1; a weak D match, TRBD1 (5 bases). There are 19 residues in the CDR3. Germline lookup yields CDR1 SGHTA and CDR2 FQGNSA. V lost 3 bases and J 0 bases, leaving 23 bases between the germline ends. The CDR3 region has the DNA TGTGCCAGCAGCTTCCCTGGCAGGGCCCCAACGCTTATGAACACTGAAGCTTTCTTT. It specifies CASSFPGRAPTLMNTEAFF.

The chain couples TRBV18 to TRBJ2-3; TRBD2 agrees at 10 bases. CDR1 and CDR2 from the germline V gene are KGHSH and LQKENI. The CDR3 has 15 amino acids. The junction had 3 bases not matched to a gene; V was cut back by 6 bases and J by 0 bases. The CDR3 DNA reads as TGTGCCAGCTCGCCGACTAGCGGGAGCACAGATACGCAGTATTTT. This translates into CASSPTSGSTDTQYF.

CDR3 residues: CSVEEGARLGYTF. The CDR3 nucleotides read TGCAGCGTTGAAGAGGGGGCGCGACTTGGCTACACCTTC. This rearrangement joins TRBV29-1 to TRBJ1-2; perhaps TRBD1 as D (6 bases). With 0 bases removed from V and 7 bases from J, the gap between germline ends came to 12 bases. Germline lookup yields CDR1 SQVTM and CDR2 ANQGSEA. The CDR3 is 13 residues long.

The chain joins TRBV7-2 to TRBJ1-2; 11 bases map to TRBD1. The junction had 7 bases not matched to a gene; V was cut back by 3 bases and J by 4 bases. The CDR3 sequence is 16 residues long. Germline CDR1 and CDR2: SGHTA and FQGNSA. CDR3 region: CASSFRTGGAGYGYTF. CDR3 nucleotide sequence: TGTGCCAGCAGCTTTAGGACAGGGGGCGCGGGCTATGGCTACACCTTC.

The CDR3 region is CASSVIRGPNTEAFF. In DNA, the CDR3 is TGTGCCAGTAGTGTTATCAGGGGACCAAACACTGAAGCTTTCTTT. The chain joins TRBV19 to TRBJ1-1, with TRBD1 as a possible D gene (6 bases). The CDR3 has 15 amino acids. Germline lookup yields CDR1 LNHDA and CDR2 SQIVND (reference sequence). V shed 5 bases and J shed 2 bases, with 15 bases lying between them. The full variable domain, rest sourced from reference TRBV19 and TRBJ1-1, is DGGITQSPKYLFRKEGQNVTLSCEQNLNHDAMYWYRQDPGQGLRLIYYSQIVNDFQKGDIAEGYSVSREKKESFPLTVTSAQKNPTAFYLCASSVIRGPNTEAFFGQGTRLTVV.